Shown below are 9 T cell receptor beta chains from a single sample sequenced in a study of blood T cell repertoires in COVID-19. Measured with immunoSEQ multiplex PCR; TCRdb has only the in-frame clones, and not every one. The sample holds nearly 90,000 clones, more than 70% seen once. The sample was peripheral blood. The receptors here all came from a man between 60 and 75 years old with acute or convalescent COVID-19.

This clone occurred once. The chain couples TRBV2 to TRBJ1-2, with 8 bases matching TRBD1. Germline V gene sequence: CDR1 SNHLY, CDR2 FYNNEI. With 5 bases clipped from V and 5 bases from J, the junction kept 10 bases outside the gene matches. The CDR3 consists of 15 residues. CDR3 region: CASSSRTGLRYGYTF. The CDR3 bases are TGTGCCAGCAGTTCCCGGACAGGGTTGAGGTATGGCTACACCTTC.

The chain couples TRBV19 to TRBJ2-2; D perhaps matches TRBD1 (6 bases). Germline-derived CDR1 and CDR2 are LNHDA and SQIVND (reference sequence). V was trimmed by 5 bases and J by 0 bases, leaving 10 bases between them. The CDR3 is made up of 15 amino acids. This chain's CDR3 is CASSSGQSNTGELFF. The CDR3 DNA is TGTGCCAGTAGTTCGGGACAATCGAACACCGGGGAGCTGTTTTTT.

V usage is TRBV29-1 and J usage is TRBJ1-1; no firm D call. The CDR3 runs 12 residues. Trimming cost V 4 bases and J 4 bases, with 10 bases left between them. Per the germline V gene, CDR1 is SQVTM and CDR2 is ANQGSEA. This CDR3 reads CSVVEGPTEAFF. The CDR3 coding sequence is TGCAGCGTTGTGGAGGGCCCCACTGAAGCTTTCTTT.

The chain employs TRBV4-2 and TRBJ2-7; D might be TRBD1 (5 bases). The CDR3 totals 13 residues. The germline V gene encodes CDR1 LGHNA and CDR2 YNFKEQ. V lost 0 bases and J 6 bases, leaving 9 bases between the germline ends. As DNA, the CDR3 is TGTGCCAGCAGCCAAGATTGGGGCGGCGAGCAGTACTTC. Translation: CASSQDWGGEQYF.

This chain connects TRBV7-8 to TRBJ1-3; the match to TRBD1 covers 7 bases. The CDR3 is 18 amino acids. Losses at the gene ends were 5 bases for V and 4 bases for J; bases not matched to a gene: 17. The germline CDR1 and CDR2 sequences are SGHVS and FQNEAQ. CDR3 sequence reads: CASSVGTAKGRAGNTIYF. The CDR3 DNA sequence: TGTGCCAGCAGCGTCGGGACAGCCAAAGGACGAGCCGGAAACACCATATATTTT.

This rearrangement joins TRBV9 to TRBJ2-3, with TRBD2 as a possible D gene (5 bases). Trimming took 2 bases from V and 2 from J, leaving 15 bases between them. The CDR3 has 16 residues. Germline loops: CDR1 SGDLS, CDR2 YYNGEE. CDR3 nucleotides: TGTGCCAGCAGCGTCGGACTTCTTTCGCTCACAGATACGCAGTATTTT. Translation gives CASSVGLLSLTDTQYF.

The V gene is TRBV28, the J gene TRBJ2-1; perhaps TRBD1 as D (8 bases). The V gene's germline CDR1 is MDHEN and CDR2 SYDVKM. The CDR3 is made up of 17 amino acids. V lost 6 bases and J lost 6, with 24 bases in between. In DNA, the CDR3 is TGTGCCAGCAGCAACGGGCCAGAGCGGGACAGGACCAATGAGCAGTTCTTC. Its translation is CASSNGPERDRTNEQFF.

This clone was seen a handful of times. This sequence joins TRBV5-6 and TRBJ2-1, with D hard to call. The CDR3 spans 11 residues. V dropped 2 bases and J dropped 9 bases, with 6 bases sitting between them. Germline V lookup: CDR1 SGHDT, CDR2 YYEEEE. For the CDR3, the DNA is TGTGCCAGCAGCTTCCTCGGTGAGCAGTTCTTC. The encoded protein is CASSFLGEQFF.

The chain uses TRBV15 and TRBJ1-5, with 7 bases lining up with TRBD1. This CDR3 has 14 residues. CDR1 and CDR2 from the germline V gene are LNHNV and YYDKDF (reference sequence). Germline trimming cut 5 bases from V and 7 bases from J; bases unmatched to any gene: 8. CDR3 protein: CATSRTGGQQPQHF. The CDR3 DNA follows: TGTGCCACCAGCCGGACAGGTGGCCAACAGCCCCAGCATTTT.